These 20 T cell receptor beta chains came from one sample sequenced in a study of blood T cell repertoires in COVID-19. Libraries were prepared by immunoSEQ multiplex PCR; TCRdb keeps only in-frame clonotypes and omits some of them. The data contain about 100,000 clones, around 87% of them singletons. The sample was peripheral blood. The receptors shown here come from a human donor in a cohort sampled during active COVID-19.

The CDR3 sequence is CASQFQREGNEQYF. As DNA, the CDR3 is TGTGCCTCCCAGTTTCAGCGGGAGGGAAACGAGCAGTACTTC. This sequence joins TRBV28 and TRBJ2-7, with 10 bases identical to TRBD2. The length of the CDR3 is 14 residues. Losses at the gene ends were 11 bases for V and 5 bases for J; bases not matched to a gene: 12. Germline assignment: CDR1 MDHEN and CDR2 SYDVKM.

This clone was found a few times. The chain recombines TRBV6-2 or TRBV6-3 with TRBJ2-7, with 7 bases matching TRBD1. CDR3 size: 15 residues. With V trimmed by 0 bases and J by 10 bases, 12 bases remained unmatched. Germline values: CDR1 MNHEY, CDR2 SVGEGT. The CDR3 sequence: CASSYSIDRDPPQYF. The CDR3 DNA reads TGTGCCAGCAGTTACTCGATCGACAGGGACCCCCCCCAGTACTTC.

This clone was seen only a few times. This rearrangement joins TRBV3-1 (or the pseudogene TRBV3-2) to TRBJ2-7; D call uncertain. The V end was cut by 2 bases, the J end by 0 bases, with 2 bases between. The CDR3 extends over 12 amino acids. Looked up from germline, CDR1 is LGHDT and CDR2 is YNNKEL (reference sequence). The DNA of the CDR3 is TGTGCCAGCAGCCAATACTCCTACGAGCAGTACTTC. Amino acid sequence: CASSQYSYEQYF.

The chain links TRBV19 to TRBJ2-7; 8 bases are a match to TRBD1. The germline V gene has CDR1 LNHDA and CDR2 SQIVND (reference sequence). CDR3 length: 16 residues. After removal of 5 bases from V and 0 bases from J, the junction contained 9 bases not matched to a gene. The CDR3 here is CASSGQGFMSSYEQYF. DNA for the CDR3: TGTGCCAGTAGTGGACAGGGTTTCATGAGCTCCTACGAGCAGTACTTC.

The chain has TRBV28 and TRBJ1-5; a weak D match, TRBD1 (6 bases). Germline lookup yields CDR1 MDHEN and CDR2 SYDVKM. This CDR3 comprises 13 residues. Trimming left V 5 bases short and J 6 bases short, with 11 bases between. In DNA, the CDR3 is TGTGCCAGCAGTACAGGGAGGGCTCAGCCCCAGCATTTT. Translated: CASSTGRAQPQHF.

This chain joins TRBV27 and TRBJ2-3; 8 bases line up with TRBD2. The germline CDR1 and CDR2 sequences are MNHEY and SMNVEV (reference sequence). CDR3 size: 16 residues. The V and J ends lost 6 bases and 3 bases, in that order; junction bases with no gene match: 11. The chain's CDR3 is CASSLSRTSRTDTQYF. The CDR3 bases are TGTGCCAGCAGCCTTTCCAGGACTAGCCGGACAGATACGCAGTATTTT.

The chain has TRBV5-1 and TRBJ1-3, with D possibly TRBD1 on 6 matching bases. Germline CDR1 SGHRS, CDR2 YFSETQ. V gave up 1 base and J gave up 2 bases, with 10 bases separating them. The CDR3 is made up of 15 amino acids. CDR3 sequence: CASSLKGEPGNTIYF. CDR3 bases: TGCGCCAGCAGCTTGAAGGGGGAGCCTGGAAACACCATATATTTT.

This chain connects TRBV4-1 to TRBJ1-1; 9 bases fit TRBD1. The CDR3 spans 16 residues. Germline values: CDR1 MGHRA, CDR2 YSYEKL. V shed 4 bases, J shed 4 bases, and the junction held 10 bases outside the gene matches. In nucleotides, the CDR3 is TGCGCCAGCAGCCGAGGGACAGGGAGGGTGGTCACTGAAGCTTTCTTT. This sequence encodes CASSRGTGRVVTEAFF.

The rearrangement links TRBV6-5 to TRBJ1-2, with TRBD1 as a possible D gene (5 bases). This CDR3 contains 14 residues. Germline V CDR1 and CDR2: MNHEY, SVGAGI. The V end lost 6 bases, the J end lost 5 bases, and 16 bases lay between the germline ends. CDR3 protein: CASRQGETTYGYTF. In nucleotides, the CDR3 is TGTGCCAGCAGGCAGGGTGAGACAACATATGGCTACACCTTC.

The chain joins TRBV19 to TRBJ1-1, with 7 bases lining up with TRBD1. Germline V gene lookup returns CDR1 LNHDA and CDR2 SQIVND (reference sequence). This CDR3 has 17 residues. The junction had 15 bases not matched to a gene; V was cut back by 6 bases and J by 2 bases. The chain's CDR3 is CASRGDRVVGGNTEAFF. CDR3 coding DNA: TGTGCCAGTAGGGGAGACAGGGTGGTAGGTGGAAACACTGAAGCTTTCTTT. The whole variable domain, filled in from reference TRBV19 and TRBJ1-1, reads DGGITQSPKYLFRKEGQNVTLSCEQNLNHDAMYWYRQDPGQGLRLIYYSQIVNDFQKGDIAEGYSVSREKKESFPLTVTSAQKNPTAFYLCASRGDRVVGGNTEAFFGQGTRLTVV.

The chain employs TRBV11-2 and TRBJ2-1; tentatively, D is TRBD1 (7 bases). This CDR3 spans 17 amino acids. Looked up from germline, CDR1 is SGHAT and CDR2 is FQNNGV. The germline V and J ends were trimmed by 2 bases and 7 bases, with 21 bases remaining between them. The CDR3 bases are TGTGCCAGCAGCTTATTTAGGGGACAGACTAGGAATAATGAGCAGTTCTTC. Protein sequence: CASSLFRGQTRNNEQFF.

The chain uses TRBV3-1 (or the pseudogene TRBV3-2) and TRBJ2-7; D might be TRBD2 (5 bases). Trimming left V 3 bases short and J 4 bases short, with 16 bases between. Germline assignment: CDR1 LGHDT and CDR2 YNNKEL (reference sequence). The CDR3 length is 15 residues. CDR3 sequence (DNA): TGTGCCAGCAGCCAGTCTCGAGGAGGTCTTTACGAGCAGTACTTC. Translated: CASSQSRGGLYEQYF.

V usage is TRBV7-2 and J usage is TRBJ2-7; no clear D. CDR3 size: 13 residues. CDR1 and CDR2 from the germline V gene are SGHTA and FQGNSA. With 2 bases removed from V and 6 bases from J, the gap between germline ends came to 11 bases. CDR3 amino acids: CASSLIYAREQYF. As DNA, the CDR3 is TGTGCCAGCAGCTTAATCTATGCGCGCGAGCAGTACTTC.

The chain employs TRBV10-3 and TRBJ1-2; D remains unclear. Between the trimmed V and J ends, which lost 4 bases and 3 bases, there was a span of 18 bases. Germline V gene sequence: CDR1 ENHRY, CDR2 SYGVKD. The CDR3 is made up of 16 amino acids. The CDR3 coding sequence is TGTGCCATCAGTGGGGAGGAAGGGCTGACTGACTATGGCTACACCTTC. Its translation is CAISGEEGLTDYGYTF.

The chain combines TRBV7-9 with TRBJ2-7, with 7 positions matching TRBD1. The CDR3 runs to 14 residues. Germline values: CDR1 SEHNR, CDR2 FQNEAQ (reference sequence). The junction had 8 bases not matched to a gene; V was cut back by 5 bases and J by 4 bases. CDR3 sequence reads: CASSPLTGWYEQYF. CDR3 DNA: TGTGCCAGCAGCCCGCTGACAGGGTGGTACGAGCAGTACTTC.

The V and J genes are TRBV28 and TRBJ2-3; D is undetermined. Germline loops: CDR1 MDHEN, CDR2 SYDVKM. Between the trimmed V and J ends, which lost 7 bases and 1 base, there was a span of 12 bases. CDR3 size: 14 residues. The CDR3 reads CASKVARGTDTQYF. The CDR3 DNA sequence: TGTGCCAGCAAAGTCGCCCGGGGCACAGATACGCAGTATTTT.

The V gene is TRBV3-1 (or the pseudogene TRBV3-2), the J gene TRBJ1-6, with D possibly being TRBD1 (6 bases). With 6 bases removed from V and 4 bases from J, the gap between germline ends came to 19 bases. This CDR3 contains 17 residues. The V gene's germline CDR1 is LGHDT and CDR2 YNNKEL (reference sequence). The CDR3 here is CASRHTRQDPYNSPLHF. The CDR3 nucleotides are TGTGCCAGCAGACATACAAGACAGGATCCTTATAATTCACCCCTCCACTTT.

This sequence joins TRBV21-1 and TRBJ1-5; the table's D call of TRBD1 was not tested on the DNA. TRBV21-1 is given as a pseudogene. CDR3 length: 20 residues. CDR3: CASSFPGQGTCREYHQPQHF. Here the CDR3 DNA reads TGTGCCAGCAGCTTTCCTGGACAGGGGACGTGCAGGGAGTACCACCAGCCCCAGCATTTT.

This clone was detected only once. CDR3 region: CASSLKDRGLDQPQHF. CDR3 sequence (DNA): TGTGCCAGCAGCCTTAAGGACAGGGGGCTGGATCAGCCCCAGCATTTT. The chain uses TRBV6-2 or TRBV6-3 and TRBJ1-5, with 11 bases fitting TRBD1. The CDR3 is made up of 16 amino acids. V lost 6 bases to trimming and J lost 5 bases; unmatched junction nucleotides: 9. Germline V lookup: CDR1 MNHEY, CDR2 SVGEGT.

The rearrangement links TRBV5-1 to TRBJ2-7; maybe TRBD2 (5 bases). The CDR3 has 13 amino acids. V was cut by 2 bases and J by 4 bases, with 10 bases left in between. Germline V gene sequence: CDR1 SGHRS, CDR2 YFSETQ. DNA of the CDR3: TGCGCCAGCAGCTTCCAGACGGGATACGAGCAGTACTTC. Translating gives CASSFQTGYEQYF.